Each of the 28 T cell receptor beta chains below was sequenced from the same sample in a study of blood T cell repertoires in COVID-19. The protocol was immunoSEQ multiplex PCR, while the TCRdb copy is restricted to in-frame clones and leaves out a portion. The sample records roughly 40,000 clones, about 86% being singletons. What was sequenced was peripheral blood. Every receptor here comes from a man aged 70 or older with acute or convalescent COVID-19.

V is TRBV5-1 and J is TRBJ1-1; no clear D gene. Germline V gene data show CDR1 as SGHRS and CDR2 as YFSETQ. The V gene lost 4 bases and the J gene lost 1 base, with 14 bases spanning the gap. The CDR3 has 15 residues. CDR3 nucleotide sequence: TGCGCCAGCAGCCCTCAGGTGGCAGCGAACACTGAAGCTTTCTTT. It yields the protein CASSPQVAANTEAFF.

The rearrangement uses TRBV11-2 and TRBJ1-1; D is ambiguous. V was pared by 1 base and J by 1 base, with 7 bases between. The CDR3 has 14 residues. CDR1 is SGHAT and CDR2 is FQNNGV in the germline V gene. This chain's CDR3 is CASSLGEGNTEAFF. In nucleotides, the CDR3 is TGTGCCAGCAGCTTAGGGGAGGGGAACACTGAAGCTTTCTTT.

The chain employs TRBV5-6 and TRBJ2-3, with D possibly being TRBD1 (7 bases). V lost 5 bases and J 9 bases, leaving 25 bases between the germline ends. CDR1 and CDR2 from the germline V gene are SGHDT and YYEEEE. There are 16 residues in the CDR3. The CDR3 region has the DNA TGTGCCAGCAGAAAAGGGACAGATTCTTGGGGAGGAACGCAGTATTTT. This translates into CASRKGTDSWGGTQYF.

The chain is built from TRBV6-5 and TRBJ2-4, with a tentative D call TRBD1 (8 bases). Germline CDR1 is MNHEY and CDR2 is SVGAGI. The CDR3 covers 16 residues. The V end was cut by 2 bases, the J end by 7 bases, with 18 bases between. The DNA of the CDR3 is TGTGCCAGCAGTTACGGATTCATACAGGGGGGGAACATTCAGTACTTC. Translated, it gives CASSYGFIQGGNIQYF.

The chain links TRBV27 to TRBJ2-1, with TRBD2 matching over 8 bases. With V trimmed by 6 bases and J by 7 bases, 8 bases remained unmatched. CDR1 and CDR2 (germline): MNHEY, SMNVEV (reference sequence). The CDR3 is 14 amino acids. In DNA form, the CDR3 reads TGTGCCAGCAGGATCGGGGGGGCCATGAATGAGCAGTTCTTC. Its translation is CASRIGGAMNEQFF.

In its sample, this clone was seen once. This chain joins TRBV3-1 (or the pseudogene TRBV3-2) and TRBJ2-7; D remains ambiguous. Trimming removed 1 base from V and 3 bases from J, with 7 bases in between. The CDR3 is 13 residues long. Germline values: CDR1 LGHDT, CDR2 YNNKEL (reference sequence). The CDR3 is CASSQVSGYEQYF. The CDR3 nucleotides are TGTGCCAGCAGCCAAGTGTCCGGCTACGAGCAGTACTTC.

Only one count was recorded for this clone. The chain employs TRBV18 and TRBJ2-3; 7 positions match TRBD2. V lost 3 bases, J lost 2 bases, and 5 bases stayed unmatched. Germline CDR1 and CDR2: KGHSH and LQKENI. The CDR3 spans 15 residues. The CDR3 bases are TGTGCCAGCTCACCGATAGCGGGCCTCACAGATACGCAGTATTTT. It specifies CASSPIAGLTDTQYF.

This sequence joins TRBV7-2 and TRBJ2-3, with 12 bases lining up with TRBD1. CDR3 length equals 15 residues. Trimming removed 3 bases from V and 9 bases from J; junction bases left unmatched: 7. The germline gives CDR1 SGHTA, CDR2 FQGNSA. The CDR3 protein is CASSFAGQGASTQYF. CDR3 DNA: TGTGCCAGCAGCTTCGCGGGACAGGGGGCGTCAACGCAGTATTTT.

The sample holds one count of this clone. This chain connects TRBV15 to TRBJ1-5; 9 bases are shared with TRBD1. V gave up 3 bases and J gave up 8 bases; unmatched junction bases: 8. Germline loops: CDR1 LNHNV, CDR2 YYDKDF (reference sequence). CDR3 length: 15 residues. Here the CDR3 DNA reads TGTGCCACCAGCAGCGGGACAGGGTATGTAGAGCCCCAGCATTTT. This sequence encodes CATSSGTGYVEPQHF. The complete variable domain, with remaining parts taken from reference TRBV15 and TRBJ1-5, reads DAMVIQNPRYQVTQFGKPVTLSCSQTLNHNVMYWYQQKSSQAPKLLFHYYDKDFNNEADTPDNFQSRRPNTSFCFLDIRSPGLGDTAMYLCATSSGTGYVEPQHFGDGTRLSIL.

The genes are TRBV5-1 and TRBJ1-2; possible D gene TRBD1, 6 bases. The V end lost 4 bases, the J end lost 7 bases, and 14 bases lay between the germline ends. Germline V CDR1 and CDR2: SGHRS, YFSETQ. This CDR3 has 13 amino acids. The CDR3 loop reads CASSEGTSLGYTF. As DNA, the CDR3 is TGCGCCAGCAGCGAGGGGACAAGTCTTGGCTACACCTTC.

The rearrangement uses TRBV5-1 and TRBJ1-2; 9 nucleotides match TRBD1. The CDR3 is 14 residues long. Germline loops: CDR1 SGHRS, CDR2 YFSETQ. V lost 0 bases to trimming and J lost 5 bases; unmatched junction nucleotides: 2. CDR3 DNA: TGCGCCAGCAGCTTGGGGGACAGGGAATATGGCTACACCTTC. Its protein product is CASSLGDREYGYTF.

The genes are TRBV5-6 and TRBJ1-5, with no clear D. Between the trimmed V and J ends, which lost 5 bases and 6 bases, there was a span of 12 bases. Per the germline V gene, CDR1 is SGHDT and CDR2 is YYEEEE. The CDR3 totals 13 residues. CDR3 nucleotides: TGTGCCAGCAGTCGTGAACAGTCTCAGCCCCAGCATTTT. Its translation is CASSREQSQPQHF.

The chain combines TRBV28 with TRBJ1-3; D is uncertain. The CDR3 runs 14 residues. In germline, CDR1 is MDHEN, CDR2 SYDVKM. V lost 5 bases to trimming and J lost 4 bases, with 12 bases between them. The CDR3 DNA follows: TGTGCCAGCAGTCCCCATCCCACAGGAAACACCATATATTTT. It encodes CASSPHPTGNTIYF.

V usage is TRBV3-1 (or the pseudogene TRBV3-2) and J usage is TRBJ2-1, with 7 bases aligning to TRBD2. This CDR3 region has 16 residues. From germline, CDR1 is LGHDT and CDR2 YNNKEL (reference sequence). V lost 0 bases, J lost 15 bases, and 17 bases stayed unmatched. The chain's CDR3 is CASSQDPGGTPQIRFF. In DNA, the CDR3 is TGTGCCAGCAGCCAAGACCCCGGGGGGACCCCACAAATCCGGTTCTTC.

The rearrangement links TRBV4-1 to TRBJ1-2, with 7 bases identical to TRBD1. The V segment lost 4 bases and the J segment 0 bases; nucleotides outside the gene matches: 2. CDR3 length: 14 residues. The germline V gene has CDR1 MGHRA and CDR2 YSYEKL. The CDR3 DNA sequence: TGCGCCAGCAGCCTGGGACAGTCTAACTATGGCTACACCTTC. Its protein product is CASSLGQSNYGYTF.

This rearrangement joins TRBV19 to TRBJ2-1; the D gene is possibly TRBD1 (6 bases). Germline CDR1 and CDR2: LNHDA and SQIVND (reference sequence). This CDR3 has 17 residues. Trimming took off 3 bases at V and 6 bases at J, with 21 bases between the two ends. The CDR3 sequence is CASSIPTGTMLTNEQFF. The CDR3 DNA reads as TGTGCCAGTAGTATTCCGACCGGGACAATGTTAACCAATGAGCAGTTCTTC.

The V and J genes are TRBV4-3 and TRBJ1-2; 9 bases agree with TRBD1. V shed 4 bases and J 8 bases; nucleotides not matched to a gene: 5. This CDR3 region has 13 residues. Germline V CDR1 and CDR2: LGHNA, YSLEER. The CDR3 loop reads CASSRDRDGGYTF. The DNA of the CDR3 is TGCGCCAGCAGCCGGGACAGGGACGGCGGCTACACCTTC.

J is TRBJ1-6 and V is TRBV7-2; a possible D gene is TRBD1 (5 bases). This CDR3 contains 13 residues. CDR1 is SGHTA and CDR2 is FQGNSA in the germline V gene. V was shortened by 5 bases and J by 6 bases, with 8 bases between the two germline ends. The CDR3 protein is CASSGHPNSPLHF. CDR3 DNA: TGTGCCAGCAGCGGACATCCTAATTCACCCCTCCACTTT.

The chain is built from TRBV10-3 and TRBJ1-4, with 8 bases that match TRBD1. This CDR3 contains 16 residues. V lost 2 bases to trimming and J lost 7 bases; unmatched junction nucleotides: 9. Germline V gene data show CDR1 as ENHRY and CDR2 as SYGVKD. The CDR3 DNA follows: TGTGCCATCAGTGAGACACAGGGGGTTGGAGGTGAAAAACTGTTTTTT. Amino acid sequence: CAISETQGVGGEKLFF.

The chain joins TRBV5-1 to TRBJ1-2, with no clear D. V was pared by 2 bases and J by 2 bases, with 16 bases between. The CDR3 consists of 16 residues. Germline values: CDR1 SGHRS, CDR2 YFSETQ. The CDR3 here is CASSLTSGAPNYGYTF. CDR3 DNA: TGCGCCAGCAGCTTAACGTCCGGAGCCCCGAACTATGGCTACACCTTC.

The V and J genes are TRBV30 and TRBJ1-4; 7 bases fit TRBD1. The length of the CDR3 is 15 residues. The germline V gene has CDR1 GTSNPN and CDR2 SVGIG (reference sequence). Germline trimming cut 5 bases from V and 5 bases from J; bases unmatched to any gene: 11. Written as DNA, the CDR3 is TGTGCCTGGCAACATTGGGACAGTAAGAATGAAAAACTGTTTTTT. The encoded protein is CAWQHWDSKNEKLFF.

The rearrangement links TRBV5-1 to TRBJ1-6; D remains ambiguous. The CDR3 runs to 16 residues. V was shortened by 3 bases and J by 0 bases, with 10 bases between the two germline ends. Germline CDR1 and CDR2: SGHRS and YFSETQ. The CDR3 DNA is TGCGCCAGCAGCTCGACGGGGAGCTCCTATAATTCACCCCTCCACTTT. Protein product: CASSSTGSSYNSPLHF.

The chain recombines TRBV18 with TRBJ2-1; a possible D gene is TRBD1 (6 bases). CDR3 length equals 15 residues. Trimming took 0 bases from V and 9 from J, leaving 15 bases between them. The V gene's germline CDR1 is KGHSH and CDR2 LQKENI. CDR3 DNA: TGTGCCAGCTCACCACCGGTGAGGGACACCGCTGAGCAGTTCTTC. Its protein product is CASSPPVRDTAEQFF.

The V and J genes are TRBV28 and TRBJ1-4, with D possibly matching TRBD1 (6 bases). The germline CDR1 and CDR2 sequences are MDHEN and SYDVKM. The V end lost 2 bases, the J end lost 7 bases, and 11 bases lay between the germline ends. The CDR3 spans 14 residues. CDR3 nucleotides: TGTGCCAGCAGTTTAATTGGCAGGGGTGAAAAACTGTTTTTT. Amino acids: CASSLIGRGEKLFF.

The chain couples TRBV5-1 to TRBJ1-2, with a weak D call TRBD1 (5 bases). The CDR3 runs to 14 residues. Trimming removed 4 bases at V and 4 bases at J, with 14 bases between. The germline CDR1 and CDR2 sequences are SGHRS and YFSETQ. The CDR3 DNA reads TGCGCCAGCAGCGAGGGACTGACCCTCTATGGCTACACCTTC. Protein product: CASSEGLTLYGYTF.

The CDR3 DNA follows: TGTGCCACCAGTGAGTCCAGGGGGCAAAAGGCTTTCTTT. This sequence encodes CATSESRGQKAFF. The V and J genes are TRBV24-1 and TRBJ1-1; 8 nucleotides align to TRBD1. CDR1 KGHDR and CDR2 SFDVKD come from the germline V gene. Trimming cost V 4 bases and J 11 bases; bases outside gene matches: 8. This CDR3 is built from 13 residues.

The chain employs TRBV18 and TRBJ2-1; TRBD2 might be the D (6 bases). This CDR3 region has 15 residues. Looked up from germline, CDR1 is KGHSH and CDR2 is LQKENI. Trimming removed 2 bases from V and 10 bases from J, with 18 bases in between. CDR3: CASSPSRDSTKEQFF. DNA of the CDR3: TGTGCCAGCTCACCATCCCGGGACTCCACAAAGGAGCAGTTCTTC. Full variable domain (missing parts from reference TRBV18 and TRBJ2-1): NAGVMQNPRHLVRRRGQEARLRCSPMKGHSHVYWYRQLPEEGLKFMVYLQKENIIDESGMPKERFSAEFPKEGPSILRIQQVVRGDSAAYFCASSPSRDSTKEQFFGPGTRLTVL.

The CDR3 loop is CASSLDRDNSPLHF. In DNA form, the CDR3 reads TGTGCCAGCAGCCTTGACAGGGACAATTCACCCCTCCACTTT. The genes are TRBV9 and TRBJ1-6; 7 bases match TRBD1. The trim removed 4 bases at V and 7 bases at J, leaving 5 bases unmatched. Looked up from germline, CDR1 is SGDLS and CDR2 is YYNGEE. CDR3 size: 14 residues. Supplemented by reference TRBV9 and TRBJ1-6, the full variable domain reads DSGVTQTPKHLITATGQRVTLRCSPRSGDLSVYWYQQSLDQGLQFLIQYYNGEERAKGNILERFSAQQFPDLHSELNLSSLELGDSALYFCASSLDRDNSPLHFGNGTRLTVT.